These T cell receptor beta chains were read from a single sample in a study of T cell changes during pregnancy in multiple sclerosis. Produced via immunoSEQ multiplex PCR; TCRdb's table is partial and in-frame only. This sample yields approximately 68,000 clones, of which just over 90% are seen a single time; 1.4% to 1.5% belongs to the top ten. This specimen was peripheral blood, taken in the second trimester of pregnancy. The receptors derive from a female donor with multiple sclerosis, enrolled in a pregnancy study. The CDR3 runs from the conserved cysteine through the conserved F or W. Each record gives: V gene, CDR3 length, clone size, J gene, D gene, CDR3 DNA, CDR3 protein. The D gene is left open where the match is weak. Size is stated for part of the rows, as once, few or many counts, or as a class when the clone is expanded.

>TRBV5-5|17|-|TRBJ1-2|TRBD1
TGTGCCAGCAGCTTGGGAGACAGGGGACTCCTTTACTATGGCTACACCTTC
CASSLGDRGLLYYGYTF
>TRBV30|11|once|TRBJ1-2|-
TGTGCCTGGGACCTAGATGGGTACTACACCTTC
CAWDLDGYYTF
>TRBV7-9|16|-|TRBJ2-7|-
TGTGCCAGCAGCTTAGGTTACGGACTCAAAGAGGGCGAGCAGTACTTC
CASSLGYGLKEGEQYF
>TRBV29-1|15|-|TRBJ1-1|-
TGCAGCGTTGCCAGGGATTCCCCCATGAACACTGAAGCTTTCTTT
CSVARDSPMNTEAFF
>TRBV2|13|-|TRBJ2-3|-
TGTGCCAGCACCCCACAGGACACAGATACGCAGTATTTT
CASTPQDTDTQYF
>TRBV30|18|-|TRBJ2-1|TRBD2
TGTGCCTGGAGTAGCCTCGGACTAGCGGGAGTGCCTGTCAATGAGCAGTTCTTC
CAWSSLGLAGVPVNEQFF
>TRBV7-9|13|once|TRBJ1-2|TRBD1
TGTGCCAGCTTGTCCGGGACAGGGAATGGCTACACCTTC
CASLSGTGNGYTF
>TRBV6-5|15|-|TRBJ1-2|-
TGTGCCAGCAGTTTTGACGGAGTAGCTAACTATGGCTACACCTTC
CASSFDGVANYGYTF
>TRBV11-2|13|-|TRBJ1-5|-
TGTGCCAGCAGCTTCCAGGGGAATCAGCCCCAGCATTTT
CASSFQGNQPQHF
>TRBV4-2|18|-|TRBJ2-1|TRBD2
TGTGCCAGCAGCCAATTATTGGGACTAGCGGGCGAAGACAATGAGCAGTTCTTC
CASSQLLGLAGEDNEQFF
>TRBV6-1|11|once|TRBJ1-2|TRBD1
TGTGCCGGACAGGGGGTGTTTGGCTACACCTTC
CAGQGVFGYTF
>TRBV10-2|15|-|TRBJ2-1|TRBD2
TGCGCCAGCAGGCAGAGACTAGCGGTCTACAATGAGCAGTTCTTC
CASRQRLAVYNEQFF
>TRBV2|13|-|TRBJ2-1|-
TGTGCCAGCATTGGACAGCCCTACAATGAGCAGTTCTTC
CASIGQPYNEQFF
>TRBV19|12|-|TRBJ2-5|TRBD2
TGTGCCAGTAGACTAGCGGGGGAGACCCAGTACTTC
CASRLAGETQYF
>TRBV7-9|14|-|TRBJ2-5|-
TGTGCCAGCAGCTTACGGCTAGGTGAAGAGACCCAGTACTTC
CASSLRLGEETQYF
>TRBV27|19|-|TRBJ1-1|TRBD1
TGTGCCAGCAGTTTATTAGGGACAGGGGCTCGAGGGATGAACACTGAAGCTTTCTTT
CASSLLGTGARGMNTEAFF
>TRBV5-1|14|-|TRBJ1-3|-
TGCGCCAGCACCCCTACAGACCCTGGAAACACCATATATTTT
CASTPTDPGNTIYF
>TRBV29-1|18|-|TRBJ2-1|TRBD2
TGCAGCGTGCTCGGGACTAGCGGGAGGGCGGTGATGACGGATGAGCAGTTCTTC
CSVLGTSGRAVMTDEQFF
>TRBV4-1|15|-|TRBJ2-1|-
TGCGCCAGCAGCCAAGAGGTTACAGCCTACAATGAGCAGTTCTTC
CASSQEVTAYNEQFF
>TRBV7-8|16|-|TRBJ2-7|TRBD1
TGTGCCAGCAGCCGCCAGGGACAGGGTCTCCCCATCGAGCAGTACTTC
CASSRQGQGLPIEQYF
>TRBV6-5|15|-|TRBJ1-3|TRBD1
TGTGCCAGCAGTTTCTCTCCGACAGGGGGAAACACCATATATTTT
CASSFSPTGGNTIYF
>TRBV30|14|-|TRBJ1-2|-
TGTGCCTGGAGTGTAAATAGAGTTTTATATGGCTACACCTTC
CAWSVNRVLYGYTF
>TRBV5-4|16|-|TRBJ2-3|TRBD2
TGTGCCAGCAGCTCGGTGCGCGCGGGGGGCACAGATACGCAGTATTTT
CASSSVRAGGTDTQYF
>TRBV6-5|15|-|TRBJ1-2|-
TGTGCCAGCAGCTCGCGACCGGGACACAACTATGGCTACACCTTC
CASSSRPGHNYGYTF
>TRBV7-2|16|-|TRBJ1-6|TRBD1
TGTGCCAGCGAGCCGGGACAGGCAAGCTATAATTCACCCCTCCACTTT
CASEPGQASYNSPLHF
>TRBV5-1|15|-|TRBJ2-1|TRBD2
TGCGCCAGCAGCTTGGGAGCGGGGGGGCGCGATGAGCAGTTCTTC
CASSLGAGGRDEQFF
>TRBV6-5|13|few|TRBJ1-1|-
TGTGCCAGCTCCGGGGGGGTGAACACTGAAGCTTTCTTT
CASSGGVNTEAFF
>TRBV18|13|-|TRBJ2-5|TRBD1
TGTGCCAGCTCACGGGACAGACAAGAGACCCAGTACTTC
CASSRDRQETQYF
>TRBV7-2|15|-|TRBJ1-5|TRBD1
TGTGCCAGCAGCTCGGGACAGGGGGATCGTCAGCCCCAGCATTTT
CASSSGQGDRQPQHF
>TRBV2|12|-|TRBJ1-1|-
TGTGCCAGCACCCCGGTGAACACTGAAGCTTTCTTT
CASTPVNTEAFF
>TRBV2|12|-|TRBJ2-7|-
TGTGCCACCAGAGGGAGCTCCTACGAGCAGTACTTC
CATRGSSYEQYF
>TRBV7-2|15|-|TRBJ1-3|-
TGTGCCAGCAGATTACAGGGTACTTCTGGAAACACCATATATTTT
CASRLQGTSGNTIYF
>TRBV7-2|17|-|TRBJ2-3|TRBD2
TGTGCCAGCAGCTTAACTAGCGGGGGGTCCGTCACAGATACGCAGTATTTT
CASSLTSGGSVTDTQYF
>TRBV5-1|13|-|TRBJ1-2|-
TGCGCCAGCAGCTTGGAGAGCGCACGAGACTACACCTTC
CASSLESARDYTF
>TRBV5-1|14|once|TRBJ2-4|TRBD1
TGCGCCAGCAGCGAGGGGACAGGGATCGGCATTCAGTACTTC
CASSEGTGIGIQYF
>TRBV5-1|13|-|TRBJ1-2|-
TGCGCCAGCAGCTTCGACGGAGAATATGGCTACACCTTC
CASSFDGEYGYTF
>TRBV18|14|-|TRBJ1-5|-
TGTGCCAGCTCACCTGACACAGGGTATCAGCCCCAGCATTTT
CASSPDTGYQPQHF
>TRBV19|13|-|TRBJ2-7|-
TGTGCCAGTAGTATAGATCCAGTTGGCGAGCAGTACTTC
CASSIDPVGEQYF
>TRBV23-1|14|-|TRBJ2-1|-
TGCGCCAGCAGTAAGGCGGGCTCCTACAATGAGCAGTTCTTC
CASSKAGSYNEQFF
>TRBV6-1|14|-|TRBJ1-2|TRBD1
TGTGCCAGCAGCCCCGGGACAGAAGGCTCTGGCTACACCTTC
CASSPGTEGSGYTF
>TRBV2|14|-|TRBJ1-1|TRBD1
TGTGCCAGCAGTCAGGACAGGGACATTACGAAAGCTTTCTTT
CASSQDRDITKAFF
>TRBV7-9|15|-|TRBJ1-1|TRBD1
TGTGCCAGCAGCTTGTCCCCAGGGGGGCCCACTGAAGCTTTCTTT
CASSLSPGGPTEAFF
>TRBV6-1|15|-|TRBJ2-7|TRBD2
TGTGCCAGCAGGGCCGTGCCCGGGGGGTCCTACGAGCAGTACTTC
CASRAVPGGSYEQYF
>TRBV10-3|13|-|TRBJ1-1|-
TGTGCCATCAGTGAGGCCGGGATTACTGAAGCTTTCTTT
CAISEAGITEAFF
>TRBV19|13|-|TRBJ2-7|-
TGTGCCAGTAGTATTGGGAGATCCTACGAGCAGTACTTC
CASSIGRSYEQYF
>TRBV5-1|15|-|TRBJ2-1|-
TGCGCCAGCAGCTTGGAGGCTAGCAGGATAGATGAGCAGTTCTTC
CASSLEASRIDEQFF
>TRBV9|14|-|TRBJ2-2|-
TGTGCCAGCAGCGTAGCAGTCTTGGCCGGGGAGCTGTTTTTT
CASSVAVLAGELFF
>TRBV7-2|14|once|TRBJ2-7|TRBD2
TGTGCCAGCAGCTCCTCCGGGACTAGACCCGAGCAGTACTTC
CASSSSGTRPEQYF
>TRBV11-3|14|-|TRBJ2-5|TRBD1
TGTGCCAGCAGCGCCCGGACAGGGCAAGAGACCCAGTACTTC
CASSARTGQETQYF
>TRBV6-5|14|-|TRBJ1-1|-
TGTGCCAGCAGTTATAGGCAAGGAGGCACTGAAGCTTTCTTT
CASSYRQGGTEAFF
>TRBV7-9|13|-|TRBJ1-4|-
TGTGCCAGCAGGGTAGGGGTTGGTGAAAAACTGTTTTTT
CASRVGVGEKLFF
>TRBV7-2|14|-|TRBJ2-6|-
TGTGCCAGCACCCCGAGGGTGGGGGCCAACGTCCTGACTTTC
CASTPRVGANVLTF
>TRBV19|13|-|TRBJ1-2|-
TGTGCCAGTCGGAACTTACTCCTCAGGGGCTACACCTTC
CASRNLLLRGYTF